A selection of T cell receptor beta chains follows, all from one sample in a study of spatial heterogeneity in lung cancer. TCRdb independently ran MiXCR on the 5' RACE reads; one entry per CDR3 protein. Of roughly 120,000 distinct CDR3 sequences listed, 9.5% to 15% are singletons. This material consisted of PBMCs, taken at follow-up. These receptors all come from a male donor with early-stage non-small cell lung cancer. Each CDR3 is given with its conserved first and last residue. D genes are given only for firm matches. Clone size appears in some rows only: once, few, many, or a class for an expanded clone.

TGCGCCAGCAGCATCGCAGGGGCCCAAGAGACCCAGTACTTC CASSIAGAQETQYF TRBJ2-5 . . TRBV5-1
TGTGCCAGCAGCCGACAGGGGGACCAGTACTTC CASSRQGDQYF TRBJ2-5 TRBD1 many TRBV12-3/TRBV12-4
TGTGCCACCAGCAGAGATGGCCAGGGAGGTAGGGATGGCTACACCTTC CATSRDGQGGRDGYTF TRBJ1-2 . few TRBV15
TGTGCCAGCAGCCCCGTGGGGACTAGCGGGGGGACCTCTAGCACAGATACGCAGTATTTT CASSPVGTSGGTSSTDTQYF TRBJ2-3 TRBD2 few TRBV7-2
TGTGCCAGCAGCTTAGCTATTCCCGAGCAGTTCTTC CASSLAIPEQFF TRBJ2-1 . . TRBV7-9
TGTGCCAGCAGTTCTCGAGCGGGGGGCCAGAATGAGCAGTTCTTC CASSSRAGGQNEQFF TRBJ2-1 TRBD2 . TRBV6-2/TRBV6-3
TGTGCCAGCAGCTTATTTGGGGCCCCCACAGATACGCAGTATTTT CASSLFGAPTDTQYF TRBJ2-3 . few TRBV7-3
TGCAGTGTAGTCCAGGGCGCCTACGAGCAGTACTTC CSVVQGAYEQYF TRBJ2-7 . . TRBV20-1
TGTGCCAGCAGCGCCCCCTGGGGGGATGGCGGCTACACCTTC CASSAPWGDGGYTF TRBJ1-2 . . TRBV9
TGCGCCAGCAGCGCTGGACTAGCGGGGGAAAATACGCAGTATTTT CASSAGLAGENTQYF TRBJ2-3 TRBD2 many TRBV10-2
TGTGCCAGCAGTTCAGGGATAGCGGGGGCCCTCTCCTACAATGAGCAGTTCTTC CASSSGIAGALSYNEQFF TRBJ2-1 TRBD2 few TRBV7-2
TGTGCCACCAGTGCAGTAAATAGCAATCAGCCCCAGCATTTT CATSAVNSNQPQHF TRBJ1-5 . many TRBV24-1
TGTGCCAGCAGCTCGCGGACGAGCACTGAAGCTTTCTTT CASSSRTSTEAFF TRBJ1-1 . . TRBV7-9
TGTGCCAGCAGACCCGGACATTTCTATGGCTACACCTTC CASRPGHFYGYTF TRBJ1-2 . few TRBV6-5
TGTGCCATCAGTACCGGGACAGACAATGAGCAGTTCTTC CAISTGTDNEQFF TRBJ2-1 TRBD1 . TRBV10-3
TGCAGCGTTGAGGGGGGCCCTGGTAGAGAGACCCAGTACTTC CSVEGGPGRETQYF TRBJ2-5 . many TRBV29-1
TGTGCCAGCAGTTACCTTCAGGAAGTGCGTGGCTACACCTTC CASSYLQEVRGYTF TRBJ1-2 . many TRBV6-5
TGTGCCAGCAGTCCCCGACCAGCCACAGATACGCAGTATTTT CASSPRPATDTQYF TRBJ2-3 . few TRBV28
TGTGCCAGCAGTTACTCAGGACAGTCAACTAATGAAAAACTGTTTTTT CASSYSGQSTNEKLFF TRBJ1-4 . many TRBV6-5
TGTGCTAGTGGTTTGTCCGGGACCCCAACCTACGAGCAGTACTTC CASGLSGTPTYEQYF TRBJ2-7 . many TRBV12-5
TGTGCCAGCAGTGAGGAGACAGTAAATTCACCCCTCCACTTT CASSEETVNSPLHF TRBJ1-6 . few TRBV6-4
TGTGCCAGCAGCCGTGGGACTAGATCCAATGAGCAGTTCTTC CASSRGTRSNEQFF TRBJ2-1 TRBD2 many TRBV28
TGCAGCGTTGGCACTAGCGGTCGCACAGATACGCAGTATTTT CSVGTSGRTDTQYF TRBJ2-3 TRBD2 few TRBV29-1
TGTGCCAGCAGCTCCCGGGCAGGGCAGTTCTTC CASSSRAGQFF TRBJ2-1 . . TRBV7-2
TGTGCCAGCAGTTACCCCCAGACAGGGAATGGCTACACCTTC CASSYPQTGNGYTF TRBJ1-2 TRBD1 many TRBV28
TGTGCCACCAGTGGAACGAACATAGGCAATGAGCAGTTCTTC CATSGTNIGNEQFF TRBJ2-1 . . TRBV24-1
TGTGCCAGCAGCTTAGCCCTAGACAGGGGGCTCTACAATGAGCAGTTCTTC CASSLALDRGLYNEQFF TRBJ2-1 TRBD1 . TRBV7-9
TGTGCCAGCAAGATGAACACTGAAGCTTTCTTT CASKMNTEAFF TRBJ1-1 . few TRBV11-2
TGCAGCGTGCAAAGGATAGCGAACACCGGGGAGCTGTTTTTT CSVQRIANTGELFF TRBJ2-2 . many TRBV29-1